This T cell receptor (beta chain) was documented in a study of shared clonotypes between healthy human individuals. The table came from immunoSEQ multiplex PCR; TCRdb's copy has only in-frame clones and leaves some out. The sample lists 950,000 to 1,100,000 clones, 75% to 85% occurring once. Healthy and HIV-negative, the adult donors had no recent acute infections or vaccinations. The clonotype was recovered from a man aged 18-30 years in good health. Some clones in this sample may be carry-over from other donors' samples. Sequenced: memory CD4+ T cells from PBMCs. Described subset: CD45RA-negative fraction.

The CDR3 DNA reads as TGTGCCAGTAGTATGGCTAGGAGGCATCCGAGGAATGAGCAGTTCTTC. It codes for CASSMARRHPRNEQFF. The chain employs TRBV19 and TRBJ2-1, with D possibly matching TRBD2 (5 bases). The V end lost 3 bases, the J end lost 7 bases, and 19 bases lay between the germline ends. The CDR3 is 16 residues long. Germline values: CDR1 LNHDA, CDR2 SQIVND (reference sequence).